This TCR beta chain appears in the sequencing data of a study of monozygotic twins with inflammatory bowel disease. Findings and caveats of the study: Among IBD patients, fewer clonotypes were shared with others than among healthy twins, especially with disease activity.

Blood samples, whole and unsorted for T cells, yielded the isolated total RNA. Notes on this clonotype: The antigen is unknown.

UMIs bearing a 6-nucleotide sample barcode were added through template switching. TCRdb reanalyzed the 5' RACE reads and collapses them to one entry per CDR3 protein, without DNA. The data include a few hundred thousand distinct CDR3 sequences; the top ten clones carry around 1.5%. This CDR3 has 17 amino acids. In germline, CDR1 is SGHVS, CDR2 FNYEAQ. Sequencing used blood. The receptor was derived from a human donor with ulcerative colitis or Crohn's disease, or a healthy co-twin of an affected twin (not recorded which). J is TRBJ2-1 and V is TRBV7-6; as DNA is missing, the TRBD1 call by TCRdb cannot be tested. The CDR3 sequence is CASSSRVGGGRYNEQFF.